This T cell receptor beta chain was documented in a study of intratumoral heterogeneity in liver cancer. Study-wide context: In the full cohort of 14 patients, the median age was roughly 64 years and the majority of patients were male. To examine intratumor heterogeneity, the study integrated RNA-seq, DNA sequencing, TCR-seq and SNP array data obtained from multiple regions of hepatocellular carcinoma specimens. The full cohort included some 74 multiregional samples from about 14 HCC patients, consisting of 45 to 55 tumoral regions and some 20 adjacent nontumoral regions.

The germline V gene (reference sequence) supplies CDR1 WNHNN and CDR2 SYGVQD. V is cut back by 4 bases and J by 6 bases, with 5 bases in the junction unmatched. The CDR3 runs 13 amino acids, cysteine and phenylalanine included. Of the read, only the CDR3 DNA is kept; its 39 bases are in frame from base 1. Every patient had early-stage hepatocellular carcinoma and went to surgical resection without receiving any prior therapy. No macroscopic evidence of necrosis or hemorrhage was present in the sampled areas. TCR sequencing (ImmunoSeq) was performed on multiple regions from two patients. Each frozen resection tissue sample was taken at least 1 cm away from every other sample. The N label marked samples taken from nontumoral liver tissue adjacent to the tumor. Genomic DNA was isolated from bulk tissue with the DNeasy blood and tissue kit. This clone appeared a few times. Its antigen remains undetermined. No clone much larger than this one lies a single base away; base qualities are absent.

TCR beta chain CDR3 regions were sequenced from genomic DNA using the immunoSEQ assay. Rearranged VDJ segments were amplified with primers annealing to V and J segments. As for how the authors treated the data: The ImmunoSeq Analyzer software was used to calculate clonality and richness metrics. To find clones with differing abundance between regions, Fisher's exact test was applied together with a beta-binomial method for extra stringency. TCRdb provides this immuneACCESS table in a form limited to in-frame rearrangements. Some clones are lacking; in checked studies, under half of them reflect an unresolved V gene, and why the rest are absent is not known. The D gene and trimming were derived from the DNA, and the V and J assignments and clone size from that table. For this sample the table gives 5,500 to 6,000 clones, of which around 68% were detected only once. The top ten hold about a fifth of the sample.

On the study overall, not on this receptor specifically: A relatively low patient number and under-sampled tumor-infiltrating lymphocyte representation were acknowledged by the authors as limitations.

This sample comprised tumor-adjacent normal tissue, obtained before any cancer treatment. This TCR was recovered from a man aged 65 to 85 with hepatocellular carcinoma. The chain is encoded by TRBV10-1 joined to TRBJ1-1; TRBD1 lines up with 7 middle nucleotides. The DNA reads TGCGCCAGCAGTGGGGCAGGGGGGTCTGAAGCTTTCTTT. Translated, this is CASSGAGGSEAFF.